The 28 T cell receptor beta chains below were found in one sample sequenced in a study of Ad26.COV2.S vaccination and SARS-CoV-2 variants (TCRdb year 2021). The library was obtained by the immunoSEQ multiplex PCR assay. Here the immuneACCESS table is served through TCRdb, limited to in-frame sequences with V and J called. Missing clones are a known gap in these copies; in checked studies unresolved V genes cover under half, and the rest lacks a known reason. This sample lists approximately 480,000 clones; around 85% were detected once. Jointly, the top ten make up roughly 13% of the sample. What this sample's treatment or condition label stands for: around 19 received Ad26.COV2.S at low or high dose, single or two shots; about five received placebo; per-sample allocation not given. Repertoires of vaccine and placebo recipients were sequenced from samples taken on day 63 after the first injection.

The sequences come from peripheral blood, collected in a trial of Ad26.COV2.S vaccine versus placebo. The receptors come from a person between 18 and 60 years old who received the Ad26.COV2.S COVID-19 vaccine or a placebo.

This clone was observed once. This chain joins TRBV28 and TRBJ1-2; D might be TRBD1 (5 bases). The V and J ends lost 1 base and 2 bases respectively, with 11 bases between them. Germline values: CDR1 MDHEN, CDR2 SYDVKM. This CDR3 has 15 residues. Written as DNA, the CDR3 is TGTGCCAGCAGTTTATCCCCAAGGGGCAACTATGGCTACACCTTC. Translated: CASSLSPRGNYGYTF.

The V call is TRBV5-4, the J call TRBJ1-1; 8 nucleotides line up with TRBD1. Germline V lookup: CDR1 SGHNT, CDR2 YYREEE (reference sequence). The V segment lost 0 bases and the J segment 5 bases; nucleotides outside the gene matches: 3. There are 14 residues in the CDR3. The CDR3 protein is CASSLVQGATEAFF. For the CDR3, the DNA is TGTGCCAGCAGCTTGGTCCAGGGGGCGACTGAAGCTTTCTTT.

V gene TRBV15 combines with J gene TRBJ2-7; 7 nucleotides line up with TRBD1. Germline-derived CDR1 and CDR2 are LNHNV and YYDKDF (reference sequence). After removal of 3 bases from V and 5 bases from J, the junction contained 7 bases not matched to a gene. The length of the CDR3 is 14 residues. The CDR3 is CATSSDRELDEQYF. The CDR3 nucleotides read TGTGCCACCAGCAGTGACAGGGAATTGGACGAGCAGTACTTC.

The CDR3, as DNA: TGTGCCAGCAGGCCCGGGACAGGGGGGGGCGAGCAGTACTTC. Translated: CASRPGTGGGEQYF. The chain combines TRBV27 with TRBJ2-7, with 11 bases fitting TRBD1. The CDR3 runs 14 residues. Germline CDR1 and CDR2: MNHEY and SMNVEV (reference sequence). With V trimmed by 6 bases and J by 6 bases, 7 bases remained unmatched.

This rearrangement joins TRBV7-2 to TRBJ2-4; D is unclear. The CDR3 sequence is 14 residues long. Germline CDR1 and CDR2: SGHTA and FQGNSA. Trimming took off 5 bases at V and 6 bases at J, with 14 bases between the two ends. DNA for the CDR3: TGTGCCAGCAGCGCGCGCCTAAAGGGAAACATTCAGTACTTC. The encoded protein is CASSARLKGNIQYF.

In regard to this clone: The sample holds other DNA sequences that translate to the same CDR3. The chain combines TRBV29-1 with TRBJ2-1; TRBD2 agrees at 10 bases. Germline V gives CDR1 SQVTM, CDR2 ANQGSEA. V trimming: 3 bases; J trimming: 1 base; junction bases outside the gene matches: 3. The CDR3 runs 15 residues. In nucleotides, the CDR3 is TGCAGCGTTGACCCAGCGGGAGGGTCCTACAATGAGCAGTTCTTC. Residues: CSVDPAGGSYNEQFF.

As DNA, the CDR3 is TGTGCCAGCAGCGTTCGACAGGGCTACAATGAGCAGTTCTTC. This codes for CASSVRQGYNEQFF. The rearrangement links TRBV2 to TRBJ2-1; 7 bases map to TRBD1. Germline-derived CDR1 and CDR2 are SNHLY and FYNNEI. With 6 bases clipped from V and 3 bases from J, the junction kept 5 bases outside the gene matches. This CDR3 has 14 residues.

J is TRBJ2-5 and V is TRBV11-2, with D possibly matching TRBD2 (7 bases). The CDR3 consists of 15 residues. V lost 5 bases to trimming and J lost 4 bases, with 17 bases between them. Per the germline V gene, CDR1 is SGHAT and CDR2 is FQNNGV. The CDR3 bases are TGTGCCAGCAGCAACCCTAGGGGGAGGGTAGAGACCCAGTACTTC. This encodes CASSNPRGRVETQYF.

The chain is built from TRBV7-8 and TRBJ2-3; TRBD2 matches 10 bases. V lost 1 base to trimming and J lost 0 bases; unmatched junction nucleotides: 1. Germline-derived CDR1 and CDR2 are SGHVS and FQNEAQ. The CDR3 consists of 16 residues. The CDR3 reads CASSLGTSGSTDTQYF. DNA for the CDR3: TGTGCCAGCAGCTTAGGGACTAGCGGTAGCACAGATACGCAGTATTTT.

The V call is TRBV12-3 or TRBV12-4, the J call TRBJ2-3, with TRBD2 identical over 9 bases. Trimming at V came to 11 bases and at J to 2 bases, leaving 5 bases not matched to a gene. The CDR3 sequence is 13 residues long. The CDR3 DNA follows: TGTGCCGTGGCGGGAGGGCCCACAGATACGCAGTATTTT. It yields the protein CAVAGGPTDTQYF.

This chain links TRBV7-8 with TRBJ2-5; a possible D gene is TRBD2 (5 bases). V was shortened by 8 bases and J by 5 bases, with 15 bases between the two germline ends. This CDR3 comprises 13 residues. Germline CDR1 and CDR2: SGHVS and FQNEAQ. The CDR3 region is CASSGLNEETQYF. CDR3 DNA: TGTGCCAGCTCGGGATTAAACGAGGAGACCCAGTACTTC.

The chain couples TRBV27 to TRBJ2-7; D is possibly TRBD1 (5 bases). Germline V gene lookup returns CDR1 MNHEY and CDR2 SMNVEV (reference sequence). V lost 5 bases and J 3 bases, leaving 11 bases between the germline ends. The CDR3 spans 13 residues. For the CDR3, the DNA is TGTGCCAGCAGTCGCAGGGAAAACTACGAGCAGTACTTC. It translates to CASSRRENYEQYF.

The chain links TRBV7-8 to TRBJ1-3, with 7 bases that match TRBD1. This CDR3 has 13 residues. The trim removed 3 bases at V and 4 bases at J, leaving 0 bases unmatched. CDR1 SGHVS and CDR2 FQNEAQ come from the germline V gene. Written as DNA, the CDR3 is TGTGCCAGCAGCTTGGGACAGGGAAACACCATATATTTT. Encoded protein: CASSLGQGNTIYF.

J is TRBJ2-3 and V is TRBV5-4; the match to TRBD2 covers 11 bases. The CDR3 spans 17 residues. V shed 4 bases and J 0 bases; nucleotides not matched to a gene: 7. Germline V gene lookup returns CDR1 SGHNT and CDR2 YYREEE (reference sequence). The CDR3 here is CASSPPRLAGSTDTQYF. CDR3 bases: TGTGCCAGCAGCCCACCCCGACTAGCGGGAAGCACAGATACGCAGTATTTT.

This clone was counted a few times. This chain uses TRBV12-3 or TRBV12-4 with TRBJ1-1, with D perhaps TRBD1 (5 bases). The CDR3 spans 11 residues. The V end lost 5 bases, the J end lost 8 bases, and 9 bases lay between the germline ends. The CDR3 DNA follows: TGTGCCAGCAGTATCGGGGGAGAAGCTTTCTTT. It translates to CASSIGGEAFF.

The rearrangement links TRBV27 to TRBJ2-7; D might be TRBD2 (7 bases). This CDR3 region has 15 residues. V gave up 4 bases and J gave up 3 bases, with 16 bases separating them. Germline V gene data show CDR1 as MNHEY and CDR2 as SMNVEV (reference sequence). CDR3 coding DNA: TGTGCCAGCAGTTACACAGGGACTAAGAACTACGAGCAGTACTTC. Translation: CASSYTGTKNYEQYF.

Written as DNA, the CDR3 is TGTGCCTGGAGGACACTCCCCGGGATTCCCTCAGACGAGCAGTACTTC. It codes for CAWRTLPGIPSDEQYF. The chain is built from TRBV30 and TRBJ2-7, with TRBD2 as a possible D gene (5 bases). Germline V gene data show CDR1 as GTSNPN and CDR2 as SVGIG (reference sequence). There are 16 residues in the CDR3. V gave up 3 bases and J gave up 5 bases, with 23 bases separating them.

The chain employs TRBV30 and TRBJ2-6; D gene ambiguous. The V gene's germline CDR1 is GTSNPN and CDR2 SVGIG (reference sequence). The CDR3 consists of 13 residues. V was pared by 2 bases and J by 4 bases, with 6 bases between. CDR3 protein: CAWSYGGANVLTF. Written as DNA, the CDR3 is TGTGCCTGGAGTTACGGGGGGGCCAACGTCCTGACTTTC.

About this clone itself: Sequence at one end of the junction differs from germline and may be a read error. The chain recombines TRBV5-1 with TRBJ2-1; TRBD2 agrees at 13 bases. Germline V gene sequence: CDR1 SGHRS, CDR2 YFSETQ. CDR3 length equals 18 residues. CDR3 sequence: CASSLGLTGLAGYPRKIF. The CDR3 DNA is TGCGCCAGCAGCTTGGGTTTAACGGGACTAGCGGGATATCCCCGGAAGATCTTC.

The rearrangement joins TRBV6-6 to TRBJ2-7, with a weak D call TRBD1 (6 bases). V was clipped by 2 bases and J by 0 bases, with 11 bases between them. There are 15 residues in the CDR3. CDR1 and CDR2 from the germline V gene are MNHNY and SVGAGI (reference sequence). CDR3 sequence: CASSYGQTSSYEQYF. The CDR3 DNA reads as TGTGCCAGCAGTTACGGACAGACGTCCTCCTACGAGCAGTACTTC.

This clone was counted only a few times. V is TRBV28 and J is TRBJ2-3; D might be TRBD2 (5 bases). Trimming cost V 6 bases and J 0 bases, with 10 bases left between them. The CDR3 is 14 amino acids. Germline V gene data show CDR1 as MDHEN and CDR2 as SYDVKM. CDR3 bases: TGTGCCAGCAGGCTCGGGAAGAGCACAGATACGCAGTATTTT. Translation gives CASRLGKSTDTQYF.

The chain is built from TRBV7-3 and TRBJ2-1, with D hard to call. CDR3 length: 14 residues. The germline V gene encodes CDR1 SGHTA and CDR2 FQGTGA. V shed 5 bases and J shed 9 bases, with 17 bases lying between them. The CDR3 loop is CASSTNPRLGEQFF. CDR3 bases: TGTGCCAGCAGCACAAACCCCCGACTTGGTGAGCAGTTCTTC.

This clone was found once. This chain links TRBV5-1 with TRBJ1-3; a weak D match, TRBD1 (5 bases). The V gene's germline CDR1 is SGHRS and CDR2 YFSETQ. The CDR3 totals 16 residues. The V end lost 3 bases, the J end lost 0 bases, and 13 bases lay between the germline ends. Here the CDR3 reads CASSYTGTSSGNTIYF. The CDR3 region has the DNA TGCGCCAGCAGCTACACCGGGACCTCCTCTGGAAACACCATATATTTT.

This sequence joins TRBV11-2 and TRBJ2-1; D is ambiguous. With 0 bases removed from V and 8 bases from J, the gap between germline ends came to 5 bases. The CDR3 is 12 amino acids. Germline V gene lookup returns CDR1 SGHAT and CDR2 FQNNGV. The CDR3 DNA sequence: TGTGCCAGCAGCTTAGAGCACCATGAGCAGTTCTTC. It specifies CASSLEHHEQFF.

This clone came up once. The CDR3 coding sequence is TGTGCCAGCAGCAAACGTCCTAGGGGTCGAAATGAAAAACTGTTTTTT. The encoded protein is CASSKRPRGRNEKLFF. The chain employs TRBV21-1 and TRBJ1-4; the D call in the table, TRBD1, was not verified against the DNA. TRBV21-1 is tagged as a pseudogene. The CDR3 length is 16 residues.

The V and J genes are TRBV30 and TRBJ1-2; D uncertain. The V end was cut by 3 bases, the J end by 4 bases, with 12 bases between. The CDR3 sequence is 13 residues long. Germline V CDR1 and CDR2: GTSNPN, SVGIG (reference sequence). CDR3 DNA sequence: TGTGCCTGGAGCCCTCTTGGTGCCTATGGCTACACCTTC. It is translated as CAWSPLGAYGYTF.

This clone was counted a single time. The rearrangement uses TRBV5-4 and TRBJ1-1; the D gene is possibly TRBD1 (5 bases). The germline V gene has CDR1 SGHNT and CDR2 YYREEE (reference sequence). This CDR3 is 16 amino acids long. V was pared by 6 bases and J by 2 bases, with 20 bases between. Written as DNA, the CDR3 is TGTGCCAGCACTCGACAGACCCAAATTCTTAACACTGAAGCTTTCTTT. This sequence encodes CASTRQTQILNTEAFF. Full variable domain (missing parts from reference TRBV5-4 and TRBJ1-1): ETGVTQSPTHLIKTRGQQVTLRCSSQSGHNTVSWYQQALGQGPQFIFQYYREEENGRGNFPPRFSGLQFPNYSSELNVNALELDDSALYLCASTRQTQILNTEAFFGQGTRLTVV.

The sample holds one count of this clone. This chain uses TRBV7-2 with TRBJ2-2, with D tentatively TRBD2 (5 bases). This CDR3 has 15 residues. Trimming pared 5 bases from V and 4 bases from J, leaving 14 bases between. CDR1 and CDR2 from the germline V gene are SGHTA and FQGNSA. CDR3 coding DNA: TGTGCCAGCAGCCCCCGGACTCCCGGCACCGGGGAGCTGTTTTTT. Amino acid sequence: CASSPRTPGTGELFF. The full variable domain, with the rest looked up from reference TRBV7-2 and TRBJ2-2, is GAGVSQSPSNKVTEKGKDVELRCDPISGHTALYWYRQSLGQGLEFLIYFQGNSAPDKSGLPSDRFSAERTGGSVSTLTIQRTQQEDSAVYLCASSPRTPGTGELFFGEGSRLTVL.